This T cell receptor (beta chain) was sequenced during a study of shared clonotypes between healthy human individuals. Study-wide background: Three plates were used per donor for CD4 naive, three for CD4 memory, two for CD8 naive and one for CD8 memory.

TCRdb's copy holds only in-frame clones and misses some; the assay was immunoSEQ multiplex PCR. This repertoire shows more than 850,000 clones, 70% to 80% found once; its top ten account for about 0.52%. The CDR3 runs 12 residues. The germline CDR1 and CDR2 sequences are MGHRA and YSYEKL. V was shortened by 2 bases and J by 5 bases, with 3 bases between the two germline ends. A CD45RA+ naive subset and a CD45RA-negative memory subset were split from CD4+ cells. The TCR comes from a man between 18 and 29 years old in good health. Some clones in this sample may be carry-over from other donors' samples. The J gene is TRBJ2-2, the V gene TRBV4-1; no clear D gene. Sequenced: memory CD4+ T cells from PBMCs. The subset was: CD45RA-negative fraction. The CDR3 spells CASSQITGELFF. CDR3 nucleotide sequence: TGCGCCAGCAGCCAAATTACCGGGGAGCTGTTTTTT.